The rows below give T cell receptor beta chains drawn from one sample of a study of cytomegalovirus exposure and HLA in healthy donors. Only in-frame clones appear in the TCRdb table, and some are missing; sequencing was by immunoSEQ multiplex PCR. The table lists approximately 53,000 clones, 80% of them singletons. The specimen sequenced was PBMCs. The receptor set was obtained from a man aged 25 to 40 in good health and CMV-seropositive. Each CDR3 is given with its conserved first and last residue. A D gene is named only where the DNA matches it firmly. Expanded clones are given a class, and other clones once, few, many or no size at all.

abundance | d_gene | j_gene | v_gene | CDR3aa | CDR3nt
few | TRBD2 | TRBJ2-7 | TRBV7-9 | CASSLGAGDNEQYF | TGTGCCAGCAGCTTAGGAGCGGGGGACAACGAGCAGTACTTC
- | - | TRBJ1-5 | TRBV19 | CASSIGRAGGQPQHF | TGTGCCAGTAGTATTGGAAGGGCCGGGGGTCAGCCCCAGCATTTT
- | TRBD2 | TRBJ2-2 | TRBV2 | CASRASGGRTGELFF | TGTGCCAGCAGGGCCAGCGGGGGACGCACCGGGGAGCTGTTTTTT
once | - | TRBJ2-2 | TRBV29-1 | CSVGGDLRTGELFF | TGCAGCGTTGGGGGCGATTTAAGGACCGGGGAGCTGTTTTTT
- | TRBD2 | TRBJ2-7 | TRBV9 | CASSVGGTSGTYEQYF | TGTGCCAGCAGCGTAGGAGGGACTAGCGGCACCTACGAGCAGTACTTC
- | TRBD1 | TRBJ2-5 | TRBV27 | CASSSSYVQGGQTQYF | TGTGCCAGCAGTTCATCCTACGTACAGGGGGGACAGACCCAGTACTTC
- | - | TRBJ1-4 | TRBV7-8 | CASSFGGYLTTNEKLFF | TGTGCCAGCAGCTTCGGGGGTTACTTGACAACTAATGAAAAACTGTTTTTT
once | TRBD1 | TRBJ1-2 | TRBV30 | CAWSPSGTAYGYTF | TGTGCCTGGAGTCCTAGCGGGACAGCATATGGCTACACCTTC
- | TRBD2 | TRBJ2-1 | TRBV2 | CASNQRGLINEQFF | TGTGCCAGCAATCAGCGGGGGCTTATAAATGAGCAGTTCTTC
- | - | TRBJ1-6 | TRBV5-1 | CASSSQGSNSPLHF | TGCGCCAGCAGCTCGCAGGGAAGCAATTCACCCCTCCACTTT
- | TRBD1 | TRBJ1-1 | TRBV14 | CASSQEVAGGLLNTEAFF | TGTGCCAGCAGCCAAGAGGTGGCAGGGGGTTTGTTGAACACTGAAGCTTTCTTT
- | TRBD1 | TRBJ1-4 | TRBV5-6 | CASSFRTGGLEKLFF | TGTGCCAGCAGCTTTAGGACAGGGGGCTTGGAAAAACTGTTTTTT
once | - | TRBJ1-6 | TRBV9 | CASGPVNSPLHF | TGTGCCTCAGGGCCGGTGAATTCACCCCTCCACTTT
- | TRBD1 | TRBJ2-7 | TRBV9 | CASSTRQGSYEQYF | TGTGCCAGCAGCACCCGACAGGGATCCTACGAGCAGTACTTC
- | - | TRBJ1-6 | TRBV6-1 | CASSGDTGSPLHF | TGTGCCAGCAGTGGGGACACGGGATCACCCCTCCACTTT
- | - | TRBJ1-1 | TRBV13 | CASSQGGSQNTEAFF | TGTGCCAGCAGCCAAGGTGGGAGTCAGAACACTGAAGCTTTCTTT
- | - | TRBJ2-3 | TRBV10-2 | CASCPSTDTQYF | TGCGCCAGCTGTCCTAGCACAGATACGCAGTATTTT
few | TRBD2 | TRBJ2-1 | TRBV6-1 | CASTPGLYNEQFF | TGTGCCAGCACTCCGGGACTATACAATGAGCAGTTCTTC
- | - | TRBJ2-3 | TRBV6-4 | CASSGHSTDTQYF | TGTGCCAGCAGTGGACATAGCACAGATACGCAGTATTTT
- | - | TRBJ1-1 | TRBV28 | CASSLQNPTEAFF | TGTGCCAGCAGTTTACAGAATCCCACTGAAGCTTTCTTT
- | TRBD1 | TRBJ1-2 | TRBV5-5 | CASSTEPGTARGYTF | TGTGCCAGCAGCACTGAACCCGGGACAGCACGTGGCTACACCTTC
- | - | TRBJ2-5 | TRBV15 | CATSRARGGGRETQYF | TGTGCCACCAGCAGAGCCAGAGGGGGGGGGCGGGAGACCCAGTACTTC
- | TRBD2 | TRBJ2-1 | TRBV5-6 | CASSKGLAGKNEQFF | TGTGCCAGCAGCAAGGGACTAGCGGGGAAAAATGAGCAGTTCTTC
- | - | TRBJ2-2 | TRBV5-4 | CASSPRTTAGELFF | TGTGCCAGCAGCCCCCGGACAACTGCCGGGGAGCTGTTTTTT
- | TRBD1 | TRBJ1-6 | TRBV7-8 | CASSYGQGYSYNSPLHF | TGTGCCAGCAGCTACGGACAGGGATACTCCTATAATTCACCCCTCCACTTT
- | TRBD1 | TRBJ1-2 | TRBV28 | CASSFMGTATGYTF | TGTGCCAGCAGTTTTATGGGGACAGCAACTGGCTACACCTTC
- | - | TRBJ1-1 | TRBV5-1 | CASSPRGGSGGREAFF | TGCGCCAGCAGCCCGAGGGGCGGATCTGGAGGGCGGGAAGCTTTCTTT
- | - | TRBJ2-5 | TRBV5-1 | CASSLGSGVGGAGETQYF | TGCGCCAGCAGCTTGGGAAGTGGAGTTGGGGGGGCCGGGGAGACCCAGTACTTC
- | - | TRBJ1-2 | TRBV6-5 | CASSGSGLFYGYTF | TGTGCCAGCAGTGGCTCTGGGCTCTTCTATGGCTACACCTTC
- | - | TRBJ2-1 | TRBV19 | CATRVADNEQFF | TGTGCCACCCGGGTGGCGGACAATGAGCAGTTCTTC
- | TRBD2 | TRBJ2-1 | TRBV6-5 | CASSVGLASYNEQFF | TGTGCCAGCAGTGTCGGACTAGCTTCCTACAATGAGCAGTTCTTC
- | - | TRBJ2-2 | TRBV18 | CASSPIVTGELFF | TGTGCCAGCTCCCCCATAGTGACCGGGGAGCTGTTTTTT
few | - | TRBJ2-7 | TRBV4-2 | CASSQGGTNYEQYF | TGTGCCAGCAGCCAAGGGGGGACAAACTACGAGCAGTACTTC
few | - | TRBJ1-4 | TRBV4-1 | CASSQSRNPNEKLFF | TGCGCCAGCAGCCAATCCAGGAACCCGAATGAAAAACTGTTTTTT
- | TRBD1 | TRBJ1-1 | TRBV7-3 | CASSLTQRGQENTEAFF | TGTGCCAGCAGCTTAACCCAAAGAGGACAGGAGAACACTGAAGCTTTCTTT
- | - | TRBJ1-2 | TRBV30 | CAWRESGGYTF | TGTGCCTGGAGGGAATCGGGTGGCTACACCTTC
- | - | TRBJ2-1 | TRBV7-9 | CALARNNNEQFF | TGTGCCCTAGCGAGGAATAACAATGAGCAGTTCTTC
- | - | TRBJ1-4 | TRBV28 | CASSLGRGGSGEKLFF | TGTGCCAGCAGTTTAGGCCGTGGAGGGTCGGGTGAAAAACTGTTTTTT
- | - | TRBJ2-2 | TRBV7-9 | CATPFGSGTNTGELFF | TGTGCCACCCCCTTTGGATCGGGAACGAACACCGGGGAGCTGTTTTTT
- | - | TRBJ2-1 | TRBV5-1 | CASSLEGGSYNEQFF | TGCGCCAGCAGCTTGGAGGGGGGGTCCTACAATGAGCAGTTCTTC
- | TRBD1 | TRBJ2-7 | TRBV6-1 | CASSEAGTATYEQYF | TGTGCCAGCAGTGAAGCTGGGACAGCAACCTACGAGCAGTACTTC
- | - | TRBJ1-2 | TRBV7-8 | CASSSSAGGGYGYTF | TGTGCCAGCAGCTCTAGTGCGGGGGGCGGGTATGGCTACACCTTC
- | TRBD1 | TRBJ1-2 | TRBV7-9 | CASSLRDRANYGYTF | TGTGCCAGCAGCTTACGGGACAGGGCTAACTATGGCTACACCTTC
- | - | TRBJ1-6 | TRBV5-6 | CASSLVSGKNSPLHF | TGTGCCAGCAGCTTGGTTTCAGGGAAAAATTCACCCCTCCACTTT
- | TRBD1 | TRBJ2-6 | TRBV19 | CASSRQGLSLSGANVLTF | TGTGCCAGTAGTCGACAGGGGCTCTCACTCTCTGGGGCCAACGTCCTGACTTTC
- | - | TRBJ2-2 | TRBV30 | CAWTRLLGGELFF | TGTGCCTGGACTAGACTGCTTGGCGGGGAGCTGTTTTTT
- | TRBD2 | TRBJ2-1 | TRBV11-2 | CASRSASGGAYNEQFF | TGTGCCAGCAGGTCAGCTAGCGGGGGGGCGTACAATGAGCAGTTCTTC
- | - | TRBJ1-1 | TRBV2 | CASSDGRGNTEAFF | TGTGCCAGCAGTGACGGCAGGGGGAACACTGAAGCTTTCTTT